This TCR beta chain was sequenced for a study of cytomegalovirus exposure and HLA in healthy donors. Study-wide context: HLA-typed donors contributed 65 million to 95 million unique TCRs, which were held in an early data release.

Trimming at V came to 2 bases and at J to 9 bases, leaving 6 bases not matched to a gene. CDR1 is KGHSH, CDR2 LQKENI, per germline. The CDR3 has 16 amino acids. Notes on the study in general: In an earlier analysis, productive rearrangement rates for most beta V segments clustered near 87% or 30%. Many donors shared some public TCRs, even though most TCR sequences were rare. Presence/absence analyses took donor sequencing depth as roughly uniform.

A note on this clone: The antigen is undetermined.

PCR used 60 Vbeta primers and 13 Jbeta primers. Sequenced by immunoSEQ multiplex PCR; TCRdb stores in-frame clones only, minus some. The table lists about 100,000 clones, around three quarters of them singletons. Sequenced input: PBMCs. The genes are TRBV18 and TRBJ2-3; 15 nucleotides align to TRBD2. This TCR was recovered from a female donor in good health and CMV-seropositive. CDR3 coding DNA: TGTGCCAGCTCACCAGCCCCGGGACTAGCGGGAGGAACGCAGTATTTT. This gives the protein CASSPAPGLAGGTQYF.